This TCR beta chain was recovered during a study of cytomegalovirus exposure and HLA in healthy donors. Whole-study results and caveats: Most TCR beta V segments were productive about 90% or about 30% of the time in an earlier analysis.

Researchers ran the PCR with 60 Vbeta and 13 Jbeta primers. This table comes from immunoSEQ multiplex PCR, and its TCRdb copy is limited to in-frame clones, with some not included. The sample carries roughly 130,000 clones, 6.5% to 9.5% recorded once. The sample holds a few counts of this clone. Its antigen is currently unknown. The clonotype originates from a man aged 35-49 years in good health and CMV-seronegative. Sequenced: PBMCs.

DNA for the CDR3: TGTGCCAGTAGTAGGAATGGCGGGGCTCTCCAAGAGACCCAGTACTTC. This translates into CASSRNGGALQETQYF. The V and J genes are TRBV19 and TRBJ2-5, with D possibly TRBD2 on 6 matching bases. V was trimmed by 4 bases and J by 1 base, leaving 16 bases between them. CDR3 length: 16 amino acids. Germline-derived CDR1 and CDR2 are LNHDA and SQIVND (reference sequence).